The 23 T cell receptor beta chains presented below share a single source sample, sequenced in a study of OX40 agonist ivuxolimab in advanced cancers. Clones were read by immunoSEQ multiplex PCR, and TCRdb kept only the in-frame ones, dropping some. This table holds 60,000 to 90,000 clones, under 95% found once. The sequencing used CD4+ or CD8+ T cells sorted from blood, collected in a trial of the OX40 agonist ivuxolimab. These receptors all come from an adult with an advanced solid tumor such as melanoma, head and neck, liver or kidney cancer.

The chain recombines TRBV18 with TRBJ2-7, with D possibly being TRBD1 (6 bases). V was trimmed by 4 bases and J by 7 bases, leaving 17 bases between them. The CDR3 consists of 14 residues. The germline gives CDR1 KGHSH, CDR2 LQKENI. CDR3 coding DNA: TGTGCCAGCTCACAAGGGCTGGGGGCTCGGGAGCAGTACTTC. This codes for CASSQGLGAREQYF.

CDR3 sequence: CASRALLAGAYEQYF. As DNA, the CDR3 is TGTGCCAGCAGAGCCCTACTAGCGGGCGCCTACGAGCAGTACTTC. The chain has TRBV6-1 and TRBJ2-7; the match to TRBD2 covers 9 bases. The CDR3 covers 15 residues. Germline lookup yields CDR1 MNHNS and CDR2 SASEGT. The ends lost 6 bases at V and 2 bases at J; junction bases unmatched: 8.

V is TRBV5-1 and J is TRBJ1-1, with TRBD1 as a possible D gene (6 bases). Per germline, CDR1 SGHRS and CDR2 YFSETQ. The length of the CDR3 is 14 residues. Between the trimmed V and J ends, which lost 1 base and 3 bases, there was a span of 10 bases. CDR3 in DNA: TGCGCCAGCAGCTTGACAGGGAGGGACACTGAAGCTTTCTTT. Amino acid sequence: CASSLTGRDTEAFF. Using reference TRBV5-1 and TRBJ1-1 for the parts outside the CDR3, the full variable domain is KAGVTQTPRYLIKTRGQQVTLSCSPISGHRSVSWYQQTPGQGLQFLFEYFSETQRNKGNFPGRFSGRQFSNSRSEMNVSTLELGDSALYLCASSLTGRDTEAFFGQGTRLTVV.

The chain uses TRBV28 and TRBJ1-5; D remains ambiguous. The germline V gene encodes CDR1 MDHEN and CDR2 SYDVKM. The CDR3 sequence is 15 residues long. Between the trimmed V and J ends, which lost 6 bases and 0 bases, there was a span of 12 bases. The CDR3 coding sequence is TGTGCCAGCAGCCTCCGGGAGCTTAGCAATCAGCCCCAGCATTTT. It specifies CASSLRELSNQPQHF. Supplemented by reference TRBV28 and TRBJ1-5, the full variable domain reads DVKVTQSSRYLVKRTGEKVFLECVQDMDHENMFWYRQDPGLGLRLIYFSYDVKMKEKGDIPEGYSVSREKKERFSLILESASTNQTSMYLCASSLRELSNQPQHFGDGTRLSIL.

This chain connects TRBV28 to TRBJ2-7, with D unresolved. V lost 0 bases to trimming and J lost 0 bases, with 6 bases between them. The CDR3 is made up of 14 amino acids. The germline V gene encodes CDR1 MDHEN and CDR2 SYDVKM. The CDR3 loop reads CASSLWASSYEQYF. For the CDR3, the DNA is TGTGCCAGCAGTTTATGGGCGAGCTCCTACGAGCAGTACTTC.

This clone has only one observation. This chain connects TRBV5-1 to TRBJ1-2; 10 nucleotides agree with TRBD1. This CDR3 region has 15 residues. Looked up from germline, CDR1 is SGHRS and CDR2 is YFSETQ. V shed 4 bases and J 6 bases; nucleotides not matched to a gene: 9. In DNA form, the CDR3 reads TGCGCCAGCAGCCTGGAAACGACAGGGGGCAATGGCTACACCTTC. As protein: CASSLETTGGNGYTF.

This rearrangement joins TRBV4-1 to TRBJ2-3; 10 bases align to TRBD2. The CDR3 totals 17 residues. The germline V gene encodes CDR1 MGHRA and CDR2 YSYEKL. J gave up 4 bases and V 4 bases, and 11 bases lay outside the gene matches. CDR3 protein: CASSLLYSGGAPDTQYF. Written as DNA, the CDR3 is TGCGCCAGCAGCCTCCTGTACAGCGGGGGGGCCCCAGATACGCAGTATTTT.

This clone was counted only a few times. V gene TRBV7-3 combines with J gene TRBJ1-5, with TRBD1 matching over 7 bases. CDR3 size: 15 residues. Germline CDR1 is SGHTA and CDR2 is FQGTGA. The junction had 6 bases not matched to a gene; V was cut back by 6 bases and J by 1 base. Here the CDR3 DNA reads TGTGCCAGCAGAACAGGGGTACAAAGCAATCAGCCCCAGCATTTT. Translating it yields CASRTGVQSNQPQHF.

The chain has TRBV11-3 and TRBJ2-1, with 8 nucleotides matching TRBD1. V shed 3 bases and J 10 bases; nucleotides not matched to a gene: 2. Germline CDR1 reads SGHNT; CDR2 reads YENEEA. The CDR3 loop spans 12 amino acids. CDR3 coding DNA: TGTGCCAGCAGCTTTACAGGGGGGGAGCAGTTCTTC. Its translation: CASSFTGGEQFF.

This rearrangement joins TRBV19 to TRBJ1-5, with TRBD1 as a possible D gene (5 bases). Germline lookup yields CDR1 LNHDA and CDR2 SQIVND (reference sequence). V was clipped by 5 bases and J by 0 bases, with 8 bases between them. This CDR3 has 14 amino acids. The CDR3 DNA sequence: TGTGCCAGTAGTGGGGCAGTTAGCAATCAGCCCCAGCATTTT. Amino acid sequence: CASSGAVSNQPQHF.

This chain joins TRBV28 and TRBJ2-5; possibly TRBD1 for D (5 bases). The CDR3 runs 13 residues. CDR1 MDHEN and CDR2 SYDVKM come from the germline V gene. V gave up 7 bases and J gave up 4 bases, with 13 bases separating them. The CDR3 loop reads CASIRGLTETQYF. DNA for the CDR3: TGTGCCAGCATTAGGGGTCTGACAGAGACCCAGTACTTC.

CDR3 loop: CASSPGLDSGNTIYF. The CDR3 DNA reads as TGTGCCAGCTCACCTGGTTTGGACTCTGGAAACACCATATATTTT. The V call is TRBV18, the J call TRBJ1-3; no definite D call. This CDR3 has 15 amino acids. The V gene's germline CDR1 is KGHSH and CDR2 LQKENI. V was cut by 3 bases and J by 0 bases, with 9 bases left in between.

V usage is TRBV7-2 and J usage is TRBJ1-1; tentatively, D is TRBD1 (6 bases). Germline CDR1 SGHTA, CDR2 FQGNSA. The CDR3 has 14 residues. V shed 5 bases and J shed 1 base, with 11 bases lying between them. CDR3 in DNA: TGTGCCAGCAGCCAGGGGCCTCCGAACACTGAAGCTTTCTTT. It translates to CASSQGPPNTEAFF.

The V call is TRBV7-2, the J call TRBJ2-1; a possible D gene is TRBD2 (6 bases). Germline lookup yields CDR1 SGHTA and CDR2 FQGNSA. CDR3 length: 15 residues. Trimming cost V 6 bases and J 7 bases, with 19 bases left between them. CDR3 DNA: TGTGCCAGCAGACCCCCGGGGGTCCTGGGTAATGAGCAGTTCTTC. This gives the protein CASRPPGVLGNEQFF.

V gene TRBV19 combines with J gene TRBJ1-1, with unresolved D. Germline V gives CDR1 LNHDA, CDR2 SQIVND (reference sequence). Trimming cost V 3 bases and J 10 bases, with 9 bases left between them. The CDR3 has 11 amino acids. The CDR3 here is CASSMGIGAFF. The CDR3 bases are TGTGCCAGTAGTATGGGGATAGGAGCTTTCTTT.

The rearrangement joins TRBV7-8 to TRBJ1-5, with no clear D. Germline V gene sequence: CDR1 SGHVS, CDR2 FQNEAQ. This CDR3 has 15 amino acids. V lost 1 base to trimming and J lost 1 base, with 8 bases between them. In nucleotides, the CDR3 is TGTGCCAGCAGCTTAGGACGGATAAGCAATCAGCCCCAGCATTTT. Residues: CASSLGRISNQPQHF.

The gene calls are TRBV7-6 and TRBJ1-2; the match to TRBD1 covers 8 bases. After removal of 5 bases from V and 7 bases from J, the junction contained 9 bases not matched to a gene. The germline V gene encodes CDR1 SGHVS and CDR2 FNYEAQ. The CDR3 sequence is 14 residues long. The chain's CDR3 is CASSPGGHSGGYTF. CDR3 bases: TGTGCCAGCAGCCCAGGGGGCCATTCTGGTGGCTACACCTTC.

The chain employs TRBV6-6 and TRBJ1-2, with 9 bases fitting TRBD1. CDR1 and CDR2 from the germline V gene are MNHNY and SVGAGI (reference sequence). The CDR3 has 15 amino acids. The V gene end was trimmed by 6 bases and the J gene end by 2 bases; junction bases not matched to a gene: 7. The CDR3 loop is CASSQGQGTNYGYTF. The CDR3 DNA follows: TGTGCCAGCAGCCAGGGACAGGGAACCAACTATGGCTACACCTTC.

This chain links TRBV7-2 with TRBJ1-2; D is unclear. Germline CDR1 SGHTA, CDR2 FQGNSA. V was shortened by 1 base and J by 8 bases, with 5 bases between the two germline ends. The CDR3 is 11 amino acids. CDR3 loop: CASSLVLGYTF. CDR3 DNA: TGTGCCAGCAGCTTAGTGCTCGGCTACACCTTC. Combining the CDR3 with reference TRBV7-2 and TRBJ1-2 gives the whole variable domain GAGVSQSPSNKVTEKGKDVELRCDPISGHTALYWYRQSLGQGLEFLIYFQGNSAPDKSGLPSDRFSAERTGGSVSTLTIQRTQQEDSAVYLCASSLVLGYTFGSGTRLTVV.

This clone occurred a few times. This chain connects TRBV5-4 to TRBJ2-7; TRBD2 agrees at 8 bases. V was clipped by 4 bases and J by 0 bases; unmatched bases: 6. CDR3 size: 15 residues. Germline CDR1 SGHNT, CDR2 YYREEE (reference sequence). The CDR3 reads CASSPSGGISYEQYF. The CDR3, as DNA: TGTGCCAGCAGCCCGTCGGGGGGGATCTCCTACGAGCAGTACTTC.

The V gene is TRBV10-3, the J gene TRBJ1-1, with a possible D match to TRBD1 (5 bases). V lost 10 bases and J lost 2, with 8 bases in between. CDR3 size: 11 residues. Germline values: CDR1 ENHRY, CDR2 SYGVKD. CDR3 sequence (DNA): TGTGCCACCAGGGTAAACACTGAAGCTTTCTTT. Translation: CATRVNTEAFF.

The chain couples TRBV28 to TRBJ2-2; D is unresolved. The CDR3 extends over 13 amino acids. V dropped 6 bases and J dropped 0 bases, with 5 bases sitting between them. CDR1 is MDHEN, CDR2 SYDVKM, per germline. CDR3 sequence reads: CASREPNTGELFF. The CDR3 DNA reads TGTGCCAGCAGAGAACCGAACACCGGGGAGCTGTTTTTT.

The chain combines TRBV5-5 with TRBJ2-7; TRBD2 aligns across 11 bases. Unmatched junction bases numbered 5, after V lost 2 bases and J lost 4 bases. This CDR3 has 15 amino acids. From germline, CDR1 is SGHKS and CDR2 YYEKEE (reference sequence). CDR3 nucleotides: TGTGCCAGCAGCTTAACTAGCGGGAGTTTATACGAGCAGTACTTC. Amino acids: CASSLTSGSLYEQYF. Based on the CDR3 plus reference TRBV5-5 and TRBJ2-7, the full variable domain is DAGVTQSPTHLIKTRGQQVTLRCSPISGHKSVSWYQQVLGQGPQFIFQYYEKEERGRGNFPDRFSARQFPNYSSELNVNALLLGDSALYLCASSLTSGSLYEQYFGPGTRLTVT.